This TCR beta chain was sequenced for a study of T-cell memory formation after mild COVID-19. In the study overall: The TCR clusters were mostly specific to one donor. Study-wide findings and caveats: CD4/CD8 balance held among clones contracting day 15 to 85, and later expanders leaned CD4+. CD4+ contracting clones lay mainly in CM and EM, CD8+ ones in EMRA. Pre-infection memory showed some responding clones, and this suggested that cross-reactive memory joined.

Notes on this clonotype: No antigen is known for it.

TCRdb re-analysed the 5' RACE reads in MiXCR, keeping a single row per CDR3 protein. The table lists roughly 310,000 distinct CDR3 sequences, approximately 16% of them singletons. Sample: PBMCs or a T cell subset sorted from them (not recorded which). This clonotype was sampled from a man aged 18 to 35 who had mild COVID-19 (a few samples of this study predate the infection). Cell type and time point are not known.

In nucleotides, the CDR3 is TGTGCCAGCAGCTCCGGGACAGGGAATGAAAAACTGTTTTTT. It codes for CASSSGTGNEKLFF. The chain combines TRBV7-9 with TRBJ1-4; 9 bases line up with TRBD1. In germline, CDR1 is SEHNR, CDR2 FQNEAQ (reference sequence). The CDR3 has 14 amino acids. With V trimmed by 4 bases and J by 5 bases, 2 bases remained unmatched.